The 6 T cell receptor beta chains in this list originate from one sample, sequenced in a study of shared clonotypes between healthy human individuals. Terminally differentiated effector memory CD45RA+ cells were left out of the naive CD8 fraction, which was CD45RO-negative and positively selected for CCR7. Repertoires were generated with immunoSEQ multiplex PCR, while TCRdb's copy carries only in-frame clones and drops some. In the table there are about 750,000 clones, nearly 95% of which are singletons. The sequencing sample was made of naive CD8+ T cells sorted from blood. The receptors were sampled from a man aged 25-45 years in good health.

This clone was counted a few times. This chain links TRBV2 with TRBJ1-3; 8 nucleotides line up with TRBD1. J gave up 0 bases and V 9 bases, and 4 bases lay outside the gene matches. CDR3 length: 14 amino acids. The germline CDR1 and CDR2 sequences are SNHLY and FYNNEI. CDR3 region: CASGQGVSGNTIYF. The CDR3 bases are TGTGCCAGTGGACAGGGTGTCTCTGGAAACACCATATATTTT.

In this sample, this clone turned up once. The chain is built from TRBV6-1 and TRBJ2-1, with TRBD1 matching 7 bases. This CDR3 contains 14 residues. V was clipped by 6 bases and J by 2 bases; unmatched bases: 4. Germline CDR1 and CDR2: MNHNS and SASEGT. CDR3 nucleotide sequence: TGTGCCAGCAGCGTGGACAGGACCTACAATGAGCAGTTCTTC. Amino acids: CASSVDRTYNEQFF.

V gene TRBV10-3 combines with J gene TRBJ1-2, with TRBD1 matching over 8 bases. V lost 6 bases and J lost 6; bases outside the gene matches: 6. The germline gives CDR1 ENHRY, CDR2 SYGVKD. The CDR3 spans 13 residues. CDR3 sequence reads: CAISVTGGNGYTF. In DNA form, the CDR3 reads TGTGCCATCAGCGTAACAGGGGGTAATGGCTACACCTTC.

This sequence joins TRBV5-6 and TRBJ2-2; unclear D gene. Germline V lookup: CDR1 SGHDT, CDR2 YYEEEE. This CDR3 is built from 12 residues. Trimming shortened V by 2 bases and J by 5 bases, and 4 bases separated the two germline ends. The CDR3 region is CASSFGTGELFF. In nucleotides, the CDR3 is TGTGCCAGCAGCTTCGGAACCGGGGAGCTGTTTTTT. The full variable domain, with the rest looked up from reference TRBV5-6 and TRBJ2-2, is DAGVTQSPTHLIKTRGQQVTLRCSPKSGHDTVSWYQQALGQGPQFIFQYYEEEERQRGNFPDRFSGHQFPNYSSELNVNALLLGDSALYLCASSFGTGELFFGEGSRLTVL.

The CDR3 loop reads CASSYTGQTYNEQFF. The CDR3 nucleotides are TGTGCCAGCAGTTACACGGGACAAACCTACAATGAGCAGTTCTTC. J is TRBJ2-1 and V is TRBV6-5, with a weak D call TRBD1 (6 bases). CDR1 and CDR2 (germline): MNHEY, SVGAGI. The CDR3 contains 15 residues. V was trimmed by 2 bases and J by 2 bases, leaving 10 bases between them.

The chain links TRBV7-9 to TRBJ2-7; TRBD2 agrees at 10 bases. Germline values: CDR1 SEHNR, CDR2 FQNEAQ (reference sequence). The CDR3 consists of 15 residues. J was trimmed by 2 bases and V by 5 bases; bases with no gene match: 6. CDR3 residues: CASSGRTSGTYEQYF. The CDR3 bases are TGTGCCAGCAGCGGGAGGACTAGCGGTACCTACGAGCAGTACTTC. Complete variable domain (other parts from reference TRBV7-9 and TRBJ2-7): DTGVSQNPRHKITKRGQNVTFRCDPISEHNRLYWYRQTLGQGPEFLTYFQNEAQLEKSRLLSDRFSAERPKGSFSTLEIQRTEQGDSAMYLCASSGRTSGTYEQYFGPGTRLTVT.